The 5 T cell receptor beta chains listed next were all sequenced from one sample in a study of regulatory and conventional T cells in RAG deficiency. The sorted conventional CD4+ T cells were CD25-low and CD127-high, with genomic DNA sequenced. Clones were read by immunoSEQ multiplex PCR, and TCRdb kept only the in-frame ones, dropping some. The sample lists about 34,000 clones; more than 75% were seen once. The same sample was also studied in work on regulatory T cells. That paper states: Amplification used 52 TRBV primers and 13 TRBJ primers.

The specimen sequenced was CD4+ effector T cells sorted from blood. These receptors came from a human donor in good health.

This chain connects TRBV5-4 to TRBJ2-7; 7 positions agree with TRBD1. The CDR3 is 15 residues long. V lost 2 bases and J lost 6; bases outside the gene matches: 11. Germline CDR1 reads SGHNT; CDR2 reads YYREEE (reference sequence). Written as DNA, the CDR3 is TGTGCCAGCAGCTTCGGCGGAACAGGGGTCGTCGAGCAGTACTTC. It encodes CASSFGGTGVVEQYF.

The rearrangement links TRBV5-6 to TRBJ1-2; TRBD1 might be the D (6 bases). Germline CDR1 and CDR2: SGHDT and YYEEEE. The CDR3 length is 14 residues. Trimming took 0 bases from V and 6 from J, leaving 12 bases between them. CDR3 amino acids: CASSLVNGGNGYTF. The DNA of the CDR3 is TGTGCCAGCAGCTTGGTAAATGGGGGCAATGGCTACACCTTC.

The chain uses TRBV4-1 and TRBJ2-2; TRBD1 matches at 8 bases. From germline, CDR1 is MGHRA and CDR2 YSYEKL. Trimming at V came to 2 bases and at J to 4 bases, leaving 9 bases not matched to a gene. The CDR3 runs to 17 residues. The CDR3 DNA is TGCGCCAGCAGCCAACGATGGCAGGGGGCGGGCACCGGGGAGCTGTTTTTT. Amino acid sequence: CASSQRWQGAGTGELFF.

CDR3 sequence: CASSPSRDRRSYEQYF. CDR3 DNA sequence: TGTGCCAGCAGCCCTTCCCGGGACAGGCGCTCCTACGAGCAGTACTTC. J is TRBJ2-7 and V is TRBV21-1; the table's D call, TRBD1, was not checked against the DNA. TRBV21-1 is termed a pseudogene. This CDR3 spans 16 amino acids.

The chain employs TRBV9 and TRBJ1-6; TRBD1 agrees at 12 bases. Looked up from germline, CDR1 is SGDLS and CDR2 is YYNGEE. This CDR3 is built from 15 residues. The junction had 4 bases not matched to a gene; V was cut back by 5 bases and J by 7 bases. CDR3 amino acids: CASRAGTGGNSPLHF. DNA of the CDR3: TGTGCCAGCAGGGCCGGGACAGGGGGCAATTCACCCCTCCACTTT.